The sequence of this TCR beta chain was determined in a study of blood T cell repertoires in COVID-19. Whole-study context: Acute and convalescent COVID-19 specimens originated in the United States, Italy and Spain.

Data came from immunoSEQ multiplex PCR; TCRdb stores just in-frame clones and leaves some out. This sample has about 280,000 clones; approximately 78% occur once, and the top ten carry approximately 5%. The CDR3 is 13 amino acids. Germline V CDR1 and CDR2: MNHEY, SVGAGI. V lost 6 bases and J lost 4, with 12 bases in between. Sequenced input: PBMCs or T cells enriched from blood (not recorded which). This sequence joins TRBV6-5 and TRBJ1-2; tentative D call: TRBD1 (5 bases). This TCR came from a man in his forties or fifties who had been exposed to COVID-19. Here the CDR3 reads CASRDNNAYGYTF. The CDR3 nucleotides read TGTGCCAGCAGGGACAACAACGCCTATGGCTACACCTTC.